The 16 T cell receptor beta chains presented below share a single source sample, sequenced in a study of T cell responses to AZD1222 COVID-19 vaccine. Using immunoSEQ multiplex PCR, the repertoire was profiled, and TCRdb retains in-frame clones only, with some absent. The sample lists roughly 99,000 clones; 70% to 90% were seen once. The sample consisted of peripheral blood, taken 28 days after the second AZD1222 dose. These receptor sequences come from an adult who received the AZD1222 COVID-19 vaccine.

This chain joins TRBV27 and TRBJ2-7; D gene ambiguous. Germline V gene data show CDR1 as MNHEY and CDR2 as SMNVEV (reference sequence). This CDR3 spans 15 amino acids. V lost 4 bases, J lost 6 bases, and 19 bases lay in between. The DNA of the CDR3 is TGTGCCAGCAGTTGGACGGCCCATTTTTCGGGCGAGCAGTACTTC. Translating it yields CASSWTAHFSGEQYF.

The genes are TRBV6-5 and TRBJ2-1; 8 positions agree with TRBD1. The CDR3 is made up of 15 amino acids. The germline gives CDR1 MNHEY, CDR2 SVGAGI. V was clipped by 6 bases and J by 0 bases; unmatched bases: 4. CDR3 amino acids: CASSNDRGSYNEQFF. As DNA, the CDR3 is TGTGCCAGCAGCAACGACAGGGGCTCCTACAATGAGCAGTTCTTC.

The genes are TRBV10-1 and TRBJ2-7, with TRBD2 matching 11 bases. After removal of 4 bases from V and 0 bases from J, the junction contained 5 bases not matched to a gene. This CDR3 is built from 16 residues. Germline lookup yields CDR1 WNHNN and CDR2 SYGVQD (reference sequence). For the CDR3, the DNA is TGCGCCAGCAGTGGAACTAGCGGGGGCTCCTCCTACGAGCAGTACTTC. It yields the protein CASSGTSGGSSYEQYF.

Here the CDR3 DNA reads TGTGCCAGCAGTCAACGGGACAGTAACACTGAAGCTTTCTTT. Translating gives CASSQRDSNTEAFF. This chain joins TRBV3-1 (or the pseudogene TRBV3-2) and TRBJ1-1; 7 positions match TRBD1. CDR1 is LGHDT, CDR2 YNNKEL, per germline (reference sequence). V was clipped by 6 bases and J by 2 bases; unmatched bases: 6. The CDR3 is 14 residues long.

This sequence joins TRBV7-6 and TRBJ1-3; tentatively, D is TRBD1 (6 bases). The V gene's germline CDR1 is SGHVS and CDR2 FNYEAQ. Trimming pared 0 bases from V and 3 bases from J, leaving 24 bases between. CDR3 size: 20 residues. The CDR3 nucleotides read TGTGCCAGCAGCTTAGCATCCGTCGGGGTGGTTGGGGGCGTTGGAAACACCATATATTTT. Encoded protein: CASSLASVGVVGGVGNTIYF. Complete variable domain (other parts from reference TRBV7-6 and TRBJ1-3): GAGVSQSPRYKVTKRGQDVALRCDPISGHVSLYWYRQALGQGPEFLTYFNYEAQQDKSGLPNDRFSAERPEGSISTLTIQRTEQRDSAMYRCASSLASVGVVGGVGNTIYFGEGSWLTVV.

This clone appeared once. The chain couples TRBV7-9 to TRBJ2-2, with a tentative D call TRBD2 (6 bases). There are 15 residues in the CDR3. Between the trimmed V and J ends, which lost 7 bases and 1 base, there was a span of 13 bases. Germline V gives CDR1 SEHNR, CDR2 FQNEAQ (reference sequence). The CDR3 region is CASTSFGRNTGELFF. The CDR3 DNA follows: TGTGCCAGCACCTCGTTCGGGAGGAACACCGGGGAGCTGTTTTTT.

This clone was observed once. The chain uses TRBV5-4 and TRBJ2-3; D not certain. Germline CDR1 is SGHNT and CDR2 is YYREEE (reference sequence). Trimming took 3 bases from V and 0 from J, leaving 8 bases between them. The CDR3 runs to 14 residues. CDR3 coding DNA: TGTGCCAGCAGCTCGACAAGGAGCACAGATACGCAGTATTTT. It specifies CASSSTRSTDTQYF.

V is TRBV5-1 and J is TRBJ1-5; TRBD1 matches 8 bases. The CDR3 extends over 14 amino acids. With 4 bases clipped from V and 2 bases from J, the junction kept 2 bases outside the gene matches. Germline lookup yields CDR1 SGHRS and CDR2 YFSETQ. The CDR3 is CASSPGQGNQPQHF. DNA of the CDR3: TGCGCCAGCAGCCCGGGACAGGGCAATCAGCCCCAGCATTTT.

The CDR3 sequence: CASSRGTSTDTQYF. CDR3 nucleotides: TGTGCCAGCAGCCGAGGGACTAGCACAGATACGCAGTATTTT. The chain uses TRBV3-1 (or the pseudogene TRBV3-2) and TRBJ2-3; D is perhaps TRBD2 (6 bases). Trimming left V 4 bases short and J 0 bases short, with 8 bases between. The germline gives CDR1 LGHDT, CDR2 YNNKEL (reference sequence). The CDR3 extends over 14 amino acids.

The CDR3 sequence: CASSFRQAQETQYF. The CDR3 DNA is TGTGCCAGCAGCTTCCGACAGGCTCAAGAGACCCAGTACTTC. The rearrangement joins TRBV7-9 to TRBJ2-5, with D maybe TRBD1 (6 bases). The V gene's germline CDR1 is SEHNR and CDR2 FQNEAQ (reference sequence). V was clipped by 3 bases and J by 2 bases, with 10 bases between them. This CDR3 spans 14 amino acids.

V and J are TRBV12-1 and TRBJ2-7; the table's D gene call, TRBD1, was not cross checked with the DNA. TRBV12-1 is shown as a pseudogene. CDR3 length: 14 residues. CDR3 coding DNA: TGTGCCAGCAGCTCCCCGGACAGGGGCTACGAGCAGTACTTC. It yields the protein CASSSPDRGYEQYF.

This clone was picked up one time. The chain links TRBV15 to TRBJ1-1; D is undetermined. The germline V gene has CDR1 LNHNV and CDR2 YYDKDF (reference sequence). This CDR3 spans 14 amino acids. Trimming left V 6 bases short and J 0 bases short, with 11 bases between. CDR3 protein: CATSSPQLNTEAFF. In nucleotides, the CDR3 is TGTGCCACCAGTTCCCCTCAGTTGAACACTGAAGCTTTCTTT.

This chain uses TRBV27 with TRBJ2-7; perhaps TRBD2 as D (6 bases). Per the germline V gene, CDR1 is MNHEY and CDR2 is SMNVEV (reference sequence). V lost 2 bases, J lost 2 bases, and 7 bases lay in between. The CDR3 covers 13 residues. This CDR3 reads CASSLRGTYEQYF. In DNA, the CDR3 is TGTGCCAGCAGTTTACGGGGGACCTACGAGCAGTACTTC.

The chain couples TRBV11-2 to TRBJ2-7; the D gene is possibly TRBD1 (6 bases). The germline V and J ends were trimmed by 5 bases and 0 bases, with 20 bases remaining between them. The CDR3 consists of 17 residues. CDR1 and CDR2 from the germline V gene are SGHAT and FQNNGV. CDR3 bases: TGTGCCAGCAGCCCAGGGAGAGGGGGAAAAAGCTCCTACGAGCAGTACTTC. It is translated as CASSPGRGGKSSYEQYF.

The table lists this clone with a count of one. The gene calls are TRBV5-1 and TRBJ1-4; no clear D gene. The CDR3 consists of 16 residues. V was clipped by 4 bases and J by 8 bases, with 21 bases between them. Germline values: CDR1 SGHRS, CDR2 YFSETQ. The CDR3 loop is CASSLAPGRRREKLFF. CDR3 sequence (DNA): TGCGCCAGCAGCCTTGCCCCCGGGAGGCGGCGAGAAAAACTGTTTTTT.

The chain joins TRBV28 to TRBJ1-2; D gene uncertain. V was cut by 6 bases and J by 8 bases, with 7 bases left in between. Looked up from germline, CDR1 is MDHEN and CDR2 is SYDVKM. The CDR3 spans 10 residues. DNA for the CDR3: TGTGCCAGCAGCCAAGAAGGCTACACCTTC. It translates to CASSQEGYTF.